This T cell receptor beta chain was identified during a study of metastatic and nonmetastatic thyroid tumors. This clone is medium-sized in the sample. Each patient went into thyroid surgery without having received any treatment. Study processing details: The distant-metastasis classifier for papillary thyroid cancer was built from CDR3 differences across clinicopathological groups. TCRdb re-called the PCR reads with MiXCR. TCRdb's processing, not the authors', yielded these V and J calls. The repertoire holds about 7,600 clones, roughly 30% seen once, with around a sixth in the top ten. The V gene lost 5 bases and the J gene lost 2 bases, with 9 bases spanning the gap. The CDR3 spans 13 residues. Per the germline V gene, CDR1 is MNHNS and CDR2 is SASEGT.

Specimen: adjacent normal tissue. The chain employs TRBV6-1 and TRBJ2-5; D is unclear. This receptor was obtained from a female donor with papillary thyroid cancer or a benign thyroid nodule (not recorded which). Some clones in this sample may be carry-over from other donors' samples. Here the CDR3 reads CASSWGRQETQYF. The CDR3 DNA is TGTGCCAGCAGTTGGGGAAGACAAGAGACCCAGTACTTC.